Detailed here is one T cell receptor (beta chain). Antigen specificity is unknown. Profiled with immunoSEQ multiplex PCR; TCRdb holds only in-frame clones, not every one. Of about 350,000 clones in the sample, about 87% were seen once. This specimen comes from a study of Ad26.COV2.S vaccination and SARS-CoV-2 variants. General observations from the study: Following vaccination, spike-specific CD8+ and CD4+ T cell responses reportedly exhibited substantial breadth.

The germline gives CDR1 LNHNV, CDR2 YYDKDF (reference sequence). The V end lost 8 bases, the J end lost 7 bases, and 9 bases lay between the germline ends. The CDR3 sequence is 11 residues long. As for treatment: 15 to 20 received Ad26.COV2.S at low or high dose, single or two shots; 5 received placebo; per-sample allocation not given. Samples were taken on day 63 after the first vaccine or placebo injection. Material: peripheral blood, obtained in a trial of Ad26.COV2.S vaccine versus placebo. This receptor was taken from a person between 18 and 65 years old who received the Ad26.COV2.S COVID-19 vaccine or a placebo. The genes are TRBV15 and TRBJ2-1, with unresolved D. The CDR3 loop reads CATQGNNEQFF. For the CDR3, the DNA is TGTGCCACCCAAGGGAATAATGAGCAGTTCTTC.